These 7 T cell receptor beta chains share one sample of origin, sequenced in a study of T cell repertoires in cytomegalovirus infection. TCRdb reanalysed the reads using MiXCR and keeps one entry per CDR3 protein. The data show around 550,000 distinct CDR3 sequences, with approximately 25% seen just once and about 13% held by the top ten. Sequencing was carried out using PBMCs. The origin of the receptors is a human donor in good health (CMV status not recorded). Some clones in this sample may be carry-over from other donors' samples.

This clonotype was seen a few times. This chain links TRBV12-3 or TRBV12-4 with TRBJ2-1; TRBD2 matches at 10 bases. V lost 5 bases to trimming and J lost 9 bases; unmatched junction nucleotides: 7. This CDR3 is built from 14 residues. The CDR3 bases are TGTGCCAGCAGTGTCCTAGCGGGGGTCAGTGAGCAGTTCTTC. Protein: CASSVLAGVSEQFF.

This sequence joins TRBV10-3 and TRBJ2-1; D perhaps matches TRBD1 (5 bases). This CDR3 spans 12 amino acids. V was cut by 3 bases and J by 8 bases, with 8 bases left in between. CDR1 is ENHRY and CDR2 is SYGVKD in the germline V gene. The CDR3, as DNA: TGTGCCATCAGTGAAATACAGGATGAGCAGTTCTTC. Residues: CAISEIQDEQFF.

This chain uses TRBV3-1 with TRBJ1-2; D is ambiguous. The germline CDR1 and CDR2 sequences are LGHDT and YNNKEL (reference sequence). The CDR3 totals 13 residues. V was cut by 4 bases and J by 8 bases, with 14 bases left in between. CDR3 coding DNA: TGTGCCAGCAGCCCCGGTGTTTCTTGGGGCTACACCTTC. Translation gives CASSPGVSWGYTF.

This clonotype was seen ten or more times. CDR3 region: CASTLAGALEQFF. The CDR3 coding sequence is TGTGCCAGCACTCTAGCGGGAGCTCTTGAGCAGTTCTTC. The V and J genes are TRBV7-2 and TRBJ2-1, with 10 bases fitting TRBD2. In germline, CDR1 is SGHTA, CDR2 FQGNSA. Germline trimming cut 7 bases from V and 9 bases from J; bases unmatched to any gene: 6. There are 13 residues in the CDR3.

V usage is TRBV6-5 and J usage is TRBJ2-7; 10 positions match TRBD2. V shed 6 bases and J 5 bases; nucleotides not matched to a gene: 4. The CDR3 is 13 amino acids. Germline V gives CDR1 MNHEY, CDR2 SVGAGI. The DNA for the CDR3 is TGTGCCAGCAGACTAGCGGGACCCCACGAGCAGTACTTC. Its translation: CASRLAGPHEQYF.

This chain's CDR3 is CASSFRSRAGPYNEQFF. CDR3 coding DNA: TGTGCCAGCAGCTTTAGGTCGAGGGCGGGTCCATACAATGAGCAGTTCTTC. V is TRBV11-1 and J is TRBJ2-1; D possibly corresponds to TRBD2 (5 bases). Germline values: CDR1 SGHAT, CDR2 FQDESV (reference sequence). The CDR3 has 17 amino acids. V was pared by 3 bases and J by 4 bases, with 19 bases between.

In this sample, this clonotype turned up a few times. The chain has TRBV27 and TRBJ2-7, with 8 bases identical to TRBD1. The germline V gene encodes CDR1 MNHEY and CDR2 SMNVEV (reference sequence). V was clipped by 6 bases and J by 7 bases; unmatched bases: 8. The length of the CDR3 is 13 residues. CDR3 nucleotides: TGTGCCAGCAGCGGGACAGGAAACCGGGAGCAGTACTTC. Translated: CASSGTGNREQYF.